The present entry profiles one T cell receptor (beta chain) with its context. This clone came up once. No antigen is known for it. Base quality data are lacking; no much larger clone is found one base away. Cut back by 2 bases and 0 bases, the V and J ends lie 17 bases apart. From the germline V gene, CDR1 is LGHNA and CDR2 is YSLEER. The CDR3 has 19 amino acids, counting the end cysteine and phenylalanine. CDR3 DNA is the only sequence kept; it has 57 bases, read in frame from the first base. The Qiagen DNeasy Blood and Tissue Kit was used to extract total genomic DNA from the purified CD4+ T cells. Amplification and sequencing of the TCRbeta CDR3 region, as defined according to IMGT, were carried out with immunoSEQ immunosequencing protocols. Per the original workflow: Preprocessing of raw sequence data for PCR and sequencing error correction was performed by the immunoSEQ service. After being loaded into the immunoSEQ Analyzer, the data underwent further analysis with VDJtools v1.0.7. The paired Wilcoxon signed-rank test was used to test differences between patients and controls. In its TCRdb copy, this immuneACCESS table keeps in-frame sequences only and misses some clones. Where compared with another copy, unresolved V genes explain less than half of these, and the others have no known cause. That table is the source of V, J and clone size, and D and trimming were worked out from the DNA. The sample data list about 21,000 clones, and roughly 86% of these were observed just once. Jointly, the top ten make up 0.47% of the sample.

The data stem from a study of untreated major depressive disorder (dated by TCRdb to the late 2010s). Notes on the research overall: A cross-sectional case-control design was used to compare T cell phenotype and TCR repertoire between antidepressant-free major depressive disorder patients and individually matched non-depressed controls. Differences in Vbeta 5.1, Vbeta 11 and Vbeta 22 usage observed by flow cytometry in the whole cohort were followed up by sequencing.

On the study overall, not on this receptor specifically: For the sequencing comparisons, planned one-tailed tests were run on just three Vbeta families that had been chosen in advance. In the sequencing data, TRBV25-01 and TRBV02-01 usage matched the flow-cytometry pattern but was not statistically significant. Sequencing confirmed higher TRBV05-01 (Vbeta 5.1) usage among CD4+ T cells of depressed patients than controls, with p = 0.040 in a one-tailed test. In every sequenced subject, the top five TRBV05-01 clones were all identified as private clones. Because of strict matching and exclusion criteria, the study sample was comparatively small, which limits how generalizable the findings are.

Each depressed patient was pairwise matched to a non-depressed control for sex, age, current smoking status and body mass index. All participants were of European descent. No current or lifetime mood disorder was present in controls, and Quick Inventory of Depressive Symptoms-Self Report scores of 5 or less were recorded for controls. All participants were excluded for major medical conditions, Axis I/II comorbidities, regular medication or illicit drug use, or drinking over 100 g alcohol weekly. Approximately 30 ml of peripheral blood was drawn into EDTA tubes from each participant. Magnetic negative selection with the BD IMag Human CD4 T Lymphocyte Enrichment Set was used to purify CD4+ T cells from thawed PBMCs. Flow cytometry confirmed that the CD4+ enrichment method typically gave roughly 95% purity. A subgroup of a handful of case-control pairs, selected blind to chemokine receptor expression and flow-cytometric repertoire skewing results, was subjected to TCRbeta sequencing. All blood samples were drawn in the morning at 8:00 a.m., and PBMCs were separated by Ficoll-Hypaque gradient centrifugation. PBMCs were cryopreserved by gradual cooling to -80 degrees C and were kept in liquid nitrogen until assay.

The source is a woman aged 40-49 years in good health. The sequenced material came from CD4+ T cells from PBMCs. The chain couples TRBV4-3 to TRBJ2-6; a weak D assignment points to TRBD1 (6 bases agree). The CDR3 in this case is CASSQTTQGPFSGANVLTF. The DNA is as follows: TGCGCCAGCAGCCAAACAACGCAGGGGCCTTTCTCTGGGGCCAACGTCCTGACTTTC.